The sequence of this TCR beta chain was determined in a study of blood T cell repertoires in COVID-19. Followed over time, Seattle patients had been enrolled while infection was active. Germline lookup yields CDR1 GTSNPN and CDR2 SVGIG (reference sequence). With V trimmed by 0 bases and J by 10 bases, 12 bases remained unmatched. CDR3 size: 17 residues. The data were produced by immunoSEQ multiplex PCR, yet TCRdb's version contains in-frame clones alone and is incomplete. The table has about 170,000 clones, approximately 92% seen once; the top ten hold nearly 5%. The V and J genes are TRBV30 and TRBJ1-6; 10 bases fit TRBD1. The receptor comes from a young man with COVID-19, enrolled during active disease. Sequencing was performed on peripheral blood. CDR3 coding DNA: TGTGCCTGGAGTGTAACGGACAGGGGGACGGTTCGGTCACCCCTCCACTTT. Its protein is CAWSVTDRGTVRSPLHF.